This T cell receptor (beta chain) was identified during a study of T-cell reconstitution after alpha-beta-depleted transplantation in children. Library preparation (for TCRbeta) was performed with unique molecular identifiers. TCRdb passed the PCR reads through MiXCR, listing each CDR3 protein once. The profile covers 450,000 to 700,000 distinct CDR3 sequences, with 20% to 30% appearing a single time and about a third taken by the ten largest. The CDR3 runs to 13 residues. Trimming cost V 5 bases and J 1 base, with 8 bases left between them. In regard to this clonotype: What it binds is unknown.

Study findings and constraints: Reportedly, alpha-beta T cells present about two months post-transplant originated from several hundred expanded clones of graft origin. Some patients owed their high day-60 TCRbeta diversity to surviving recipient T cells and thymic progenitors.

The gene calls are TRBV12-3 or TRBV12-4 and TRBJ1-1, with D hard to call. Sequenced here: PBMCs, sampled before TCRalphabeta/CD19-depleted stem cell transplant. This receptor was taken from a boy younger than two with Wiskott-Aldrich syndrome, due to receive a stem cell transplant. DNA for the CDR3: TGTGCCAGCAGTCCTAAAGCGAACACTGAAGCTTTCTTT. Amino acid sequence: CASSPKANTEAFF.